These T cell receptor beta chains were read from a single sample in a study of blood T cell repertoires in COVID-19. Sequencing used immunoSEQ multiplex PCR; TCRdb keeps in-frame clones, though not all of them. This sample has around 83,000 clones, with around 88% found just once. The sample consisted of peripheral blood. These receptors all stem from a man between 65 and 85 years old with active or convalescent COVID-19. CDR3s include the opening cysteine and the closing phenylalanine or tryptophan. The order of the fields is clone size, D gene, J gene, V gene, CDR3 DNA, CDR3 protein. The D gene is left open where the match is weak. Not all rows give a size; the values are once, few, many and, for expanded clones, a class.

clone size: .; D gene: TRBD1; J gene: TRBJ1-3; V gene: TRBV18; CDR3 DNA: TGTGCCAGCTCACCCCCGGGACAGGGGCATTCTGGAAACACCATATATTTT; CDR3 protein: CASSPPGQGHSGNTIYF
clone size: .; D gene: TRBD2; J gene: TRBJ2-3; V gene: TRBV5-6; CDR3 DNA: TGTGCCAGCAGCTTGAAGACTAGCGGAGCCTACACAGATACGCAGTATTTT; CDR3 protein: CASSLKTSGAYTDTQYF
clone size: .; D gene: .; J gene: TRBJ1-1; V gene: TRBV27; CDR3 DNA: TGTGCCAGCAGTTTTGCCCCGAGAGACACTGAAGCTTTCTTT; CDR3 protein: CASSFAPRDTEAFF
clone size: .; D gene: .; J gene: TRBJ2-1; V gene: TRBV3-1/TRBV3-2; CDR3 DNA: TGTGCCAGCAGCCAAGATTCCGGGAGCGTCTACAATGAGCAGTTCTTC; CDR3 protein: CASSQDSGSVYNEQFF
clone size: few; D gene: .; J gene: TRBJ2-1; V gene: TRBV7-3; CDR3 DNA: TGTGCCAGCAGCTTAGGGGGCCGAAGTGAGCAGTTCTTC; CDR3 protein: CASSLGGRSEQFF
clone size: .; D gene: TRBD1; J gene: TRBJ2-3; V gene: TRBV7-9; CDR3 DNA: TGTGCCAGCACCTCTGCGACAGGGGGGTGGAGAGATACGCAGTATTTT; CDR3 protein: CASTSATGGWRDTQYF
clone size: .; D gene: TRBD1; J gene: TRBJ2-4; V gene: TRBV18; CDR3 DNA: TGTGCCAGCTCACCCGCCGGGACAGGGGGCGCAGTCAAAAACATTCAGTACTTC; CDR3 protein: CASSPAGTGGAVKNIQYF
clone size: .; D gene: TRBD2; J gene: TRBJ2-1; V gene: TRBV18; CDR3 DNA: TGTGCCAGCTCACCCACTAGCGGGAGGGCCTATGAGCAGTTCTTC; CDR3 protein: CASSPTSGRAYEQFF
clone size: .; D gene: TRBD1; J gene: TRBJ1-2; V gene: TRBV7-6; CDR3 DNA: TGTGCCAGCACTCTTGGGACAGGTGAAGGCTACACCTTC; CDR3 protein: CASTLGTGEGYTF
clone size: .; D gene: .; J gene: TRBJ2-7; V gene: TRBV20-1; CDR3 DNA: TGCAGTGCTAGTACTAGTCACGAGCAGTACTTC; CDR3 protein: CSASTSHEQYF
clone size: .; D gene: .; J gene: TRBJ2-7; V gene: TRBV6-6; CDR3 DNA: TGTGCCAGCAGTTACCCGGGACTCCGAAGGTACGAGCAGTACTTC; CDR3 protein: CASSYPGLRRYEQYF
clone size: once; D gene: .; J gene: TRBJ2-1; V gene: TRBV29-1; CDR3 DNA: TGCAGCGTTGAAGATGGGAGGAGCTCCTACAATGAGCAGTTCTTC; CDR3 protein: CSVEDGRSSYNEQFF
clone size: once; D gene: .; J gene: TRBJ1-1; V gene: TRBV6-5; CDR3 DNA: TGTGCCAGCGAGTCGAACACTGAAGCTTTCTTT; CDR3 protein: CASESNTEAFF
clone size: .; D gene: .; J gene: TRBJ1-6; V gene: TRBV6-5; CDR3 DNA: TGTGCCAGCAGTTTAGCCCGCGATTCACCCCTCCACTTT; CDR3 protein: CASSLARDSPLHF
clone size: few; D gene: TRBD1; J gene: TRBJ1-2; V gene: TRBV28; CDR3 DNA: TGTGCCAGCACCCCAGGGGGCCGAACTGATGGCTACACCTTC; CDR3 protein: CASTPGGRTDGYTF
clone size: .; D gene: TRBD2; J gene: TRBJ2-1; V gene: TRBV7-6; CDR3 DNA: TGTGCCAGCAGCTTAAGTCTTGCGGGAGGGCCGAGCAATGAGCAGTTCTTC; CDR3 protein: CASSLSLAGGPSNEQFF
clone size: .; D gene: .; J gene: TRBJ1-5; V gene: TRBV21-1; CDR3 DNA: TGTGCCAGCAGCAAAGGTGAGACAGGCAGCAATCAGCCCCAGCATTTT; CDR3 protein: CASSKGETGSNQPQHF
clone size: once; D gene: .; J gene: TRBJ1-5; V gene: TRBV7-3; CDR3 DNA: TGTGCCAGCAGCTTAGATGAGAATCAGCCCCAGCATTTT; CDR3 protein: CASSLDENQPQHF
clone size: .; D gene: .; J gene: TRBJ2-5; V gene: TRBV2; CDR3 DNA: TGTGCCAGCAGTGATAGCGGACAAGAGACCCAGTACTTC; CDR3 protein: CASSDSGQETQYF
clone size: few; D gene: TRBD1; J gene: TRBJ1-5; V gene: TRBV19; CDR3 DNA: TGTGCCAGTAGCCGCGACAGGGGTAATCAGCCCCAGCATTTT; CDR3 protein: CASSRDRGNQPQHF
clone size: .; D gene: TRBD1; J gene: TRBJ2-6; V gene: TRBV19; CDR3 DNA: TGTGCCAGTGGACAGGGGGCCACTGGGGCCAACGTCCTGACTTTC; CDR3 protein: CASGQGATGANVLTF
clone size: .; D gene: .; J gene: TRBJ2-1; V gene: TRBV25-1; CDR3 DNA: TGTGCCAGCAGAGACCTAGTGGGTGAGCAGTTCTTC; CDR3 protein: CASRDLVGEQFF
clone size: .; D gene: .; J gene: TRBJ1-1; V gene: TRBV28; CDR3 DNA: TGTGCCACCTTACAGACCATGAACACTGAAGCTTTCTTT; CDR3 protein: CATLQTMNTEAFF
clone size: .; D gene: TRBD2; J gene: TRBJ2-1; V gene: TRBV4-3; CDR3 DNA: TGCGCCAGCAGCCAAGATTGGGACGTAGCGGGATCCTACAATGAGCAGTTCTTC; CDR3 protein: CASSQDWDVAGSYNEQFF
clone size: .; D gene: .; J gene: TRBJ1-1; V gene: TRBV9; CDR3 DNA: TGTGCCAGCAGCGTAGGGGCAGAGCTGGTCACTGAAGCTTTCTTT; CDR3 protein: CASSVGAELVTEAFF
clone size: .; D gene: .; J gene: TRBJ2-5; V gene: TRBV7-3; CDR3 DNA: TGTGCCAGCAGCCCGCGCGCACAAGAGACCCAGTACTTC; CDR3 protein: CASSPRAQETQYF
clone size: .; D gene: TRBD2; J gene: TRBJ2-1; V gene: TRBV19; CDR3 DNA: TGTGCCTCCGCGACTAGCGGCTCCTACAATGAGCAGTTCTTC; CDR3 protein: CASATSGSYNEQFF
clone size: .; D gene: TRBD1; J gene: TRBJ2-2; V gene: TRBV14; CDR3 DNA: TGTGCCAGCAGCGGGACAGGGTTTGCCACCGGGGAGCTGTTTTTT; CDR3 protein: CASSGTGFATGELFF
clone size: .; D gene: .; J gene: TRBJ2-7; V gene: TRBV30; CDR3 DNA: TGTGCCTGGAGACTAGCCCATTCCTACGAGCAGTACTTC; CDR3 protein: CAWRLAHSYEQYF
clone size: .; D gene: TRBD1; J gene: TRBJ1-5; V gene: TRBV30; CDR3 DNA: TGTGCCTGGAGTGTAACAGGGGAACAGCCCCAGCATTTT; CDR3 protein: CAWSVTGEQPQHF
clone size: .; D gene: .; J gene: TRBJ2-1; V gene: TRBV18; CDR3 DNA: TGTGCCAGCTCACCCCCGGGGCTAGCGATCTACAATGAGCAGTTCTTC; CDR3 protein: CASSPPGLAIYNEQFF
clone size: .; D gene: TRBD2; J gene: TRBJ2-1; V gene: TRBV11-2; CDR3 DNA: TGTGCCAGCAGCTTAGAGATAGCGGGAGGGCCGTTCTTC; CDR3 protein: CASSLEIAGGPFF
clone size: .; D gene: .; J gene: TRBJ2-3; V gene: TRBV19; CDR3 DNA: TGTGCCAGTAGCGTAGGTAGCGGACCCCCTAGCACAGATACGCAGTATTTT; CDR3 protein: CASSVGSGPPSTDTQYF
clone size: .; D gene: TRBD1; J gene: TRBJ2-3; V gene: TRBV28; CDR3 DNA: TGTGCCAGCAGTCGGCCCGGACAGGACACAGATACGCAGTATTTT; CDR3 protein: CASSRPGQDTDTQYF
clone size: .; D gene: TRBD1; J gene: TRBJ1-5; V gene: TRBV29-1; CDR3 DNA: TGCAGCGTTGGGACAGGGCAAAATCAGCCCCAGCATTTT; CDR3 protein: CSVGTGQNQPQHF
clone size: .; D gene: .; J gene: TRBJ2-3; V gene: TRBV7-9; CDR3 DNA: TGTGCCAGCAGCTTGGCCCTTCGACAGCGGGCAGATACGCAGTATTTT; CDR3 protein: CASSLALRQRADTQYF
clone size: .; D gene: TRBD1; J gene: TRBJ2-3; V gene: TRBV10-3; CDR3 DNA: TGTGCCATCAGTAGGGGACAGGGACGCACAGATACGCAGTATTTT; CDR3 protein: CAISRGQGRTDTQYF
clone size: once; D gene: .; J gene: TRBJ2-5; V gene: TRBV18; CDR3 DNA: TGTGCCAGCTCAGCCGATTCAGGGACCCAGTACTTC; CDR3 protein: CASSADSGTQYF
clone size: .; D gene: .; J gene: TRBJ2-1; V gene: TRBV7-2; CDR3 DNA: TGTGCCAGCAGCTTTCGGAGTCAGCTCCCCCATGAGCAGTTCTTC; CDR3 protein: CASSFRSQLPHEQFF
clone size: .; D gene: .; J gene: TRBJ1-6; V gene: TRBV2; CDR3 DNA: TGTGCCAGCCACGCGGGGGTTCAATCACCCCTCCACTTT; CDR3 protein: CASHAGVQSPLHF
clone size: .; D gene: TRBD2; J gene: TRBJ2-1; V gene: TRBV7-3; CDR3 DNA: TGTGCCAGCAGCTTAATGACGACTAGCGGTTACAATGAGCAGTTCTTC; CDR3 protein: CASSLMTTSGYNEQFF
clone size: .; D gene: TRBD1; J gene: TRBJ2-2; V gene: TRBV7-2; CDR3 DNA: TGTGCCAGCATCACCCCCGGGACAGGGGTCACCGGGGAGCTGTTTTTT; CDR3 protein: CASITPGTGVTGELFF
clone size: .; D gene: .; J gene: TRBJ1-2; V gene: TRBV28; CDR3 DNA: TGTGCCAGCAGTTTAGGGGGCAGAGGGGGCTACACCTTC; CDR3 protein: CASSLGGRGGYTF
clone size: .; D gene: .; J gene: TRBJ1-5; V gene: TRBV2; CDR3 DNA: TGTGCCAGCATGGCGGGGACCCGAATTGGGCCCCAGCATTTT; CDR3 protein: CASMAGTRIGPQHF
clone size: .; D gene: TRBD2; J gene: TRBJ2-1; V gene: TRBV5-1; CDR3 DNA: TGCGCCAGCAGCCCACTAGCGGGAGGGACCTACAATGAGCAGTTCTTC; CDR3 protein: CASSPLAGGTYNEQFF
clone size: .; D gene: TRBD2; J gene: TRBJ2-1; V gene: TRBV9; CDR3 DNA: TGTGCCAGCAGCTCTTCGGGACTAGCGGGAGATGAGCAGTTCTTC; CDR3 protein: CASSSSGLAGDEQFF
clone size: few; D gene: TRBD1; J gene: TRBJ1-6; V gene: TRBV2; CDR3 DNA: TGTGCCAGTTCGGGACAGGGGAATTCACCCCTCCACTTT; CDR3 protein: CASSGQGNSPLHF
clone size: .; D gene: .; J gene: TRBJ1-5; V gene: TRBV18; CDR3 DNA: TGTGCCAGCTCACCCGGTCGGGATCAGCCCCAGCATTTT; CDR3 protein: CASSPGRDQPQHF
clone size: once; D gene: .; J gene: TRBJ1-5; V gene: TRBV6-4; CDR3 DNA: TGTGCCAGCAGTGAGCAGGAGGGGAATCAGCCCCAGCATTTT; CDR3 protein: CASSEQEGNQPQHF
clone size: few; D gene: TRBD1; J gene: TRBJ1-2; V gene: TRBV7-9; CDR3 DNA: TGTGCCAGCAGCCCCCAGGGGGGACACTATGGCTACACCTTC; CDR3 protein: CASSPQGGHYGYTF
clone size: .; D gene: TRBD1; J gene: TRBJ1-6; V gene: TRBV28; CDR3 DNA: TGTGCCAGCAGAACTTACAGGGGAACCTATAATTCACCCCTCCACTTT; CDR3 protein: CASRTYRGTYNSPLHF
clone size: .; D gene: TRBD2; J gene: TRBJ2-2; V gene: TRBV19; CDR3 DNA: TGTGCCAGTAGTCCAGCTAGCGGGAGGGGGGAGCTGTTTTTT; CDR3 protein: CASSPASGRGELFF
clone size: .; D gene: TRBD1; J gene: TRBJ1-1; V gene: TRBV13; CDR3 DNA: TGTGCCAGCAGCTTGAGAGGGGGCGTAAGGACTGAAGCTTTCTTT; CDR3 protein: CASSLRGGVRTEAFF
clone size: few; D gene: TRBD2; J gene: TRBJ2-2; V gene: TRBV9; CDR3 DNA: TGTGCCAGCAGCTCACACCCTAGCGGGAGAGGGGGCGGGGAGCTGTTTTTT; CDR3 protein: CASSSHPSGRGGGELFF
clone size: .; D gene: TRBD1; J gene: TRBJ2-3; V gene: TRBV5-6; CDR3 DNA: TGTGCCAGCAGCTTGTTGACGGGACAGGGAGTTACAGATACGCAGTATTTT; CDR3 protein: CASSLLTGQGVTDTQYF